These 13 T cell receptor beta chains originate from one sample sequenced in a study of blood T cell repertoires in COVID-19. Profiling relied on immunoSEQ multiplex PCR, and the TCRdb table lists in-frame clones only, not all of them. The sample shows some 50,000 clones, roughly 83% of them seen only once. The specimen was peripheral blood. The receptors here all came from a human donor in a cohort sampled during active COVID-19.

With respect to this clone: In the same sample, other DNA sequences code for this CDR3. V usage is TRBV7-7 and J usage is TRBJ2-5; 14 nucleotides match TRBD2. This CDR3 is built from 16 residues. V lost 5 bases, J lost 1 base, and 3 bases stayed unmatched. Looked up from germline, CDR1 is SSHAT and CDR2 is FNYEAQ (reference sequence). CDR3 loop: CASSPGLAGAQETQYF. The DNA for the CDR3 is TGTGCCAGCAGCCCGGGACTAGCGGGAGCCCAAGAGACCCAGTACTTC.

In its sample, this clone was seen once. This chain joins TRBV7-2 and TRBJ1-4; D is possibly TRBD1 (6 bases). The germline V gene encodes CDR1 SGHTA and CDR2 FQGNSA. The CDR3 contains 16 residues. Between the trimmed V and J ends, which lost 6 bases and 7 bases, there was a span of 21 bases. In DNA form, the CDR3 reads TGTGCCAGCAGTCAGGGCGGGGGGGCGTTACTTGAAAAACTGTTTTTT. This translates into CASSQGGGALLEKLFF.

The rearrangement joins TRBV6-5 to TRBJ1-1; D is unresolved. This CDR3 has 12 amino acids. Germline V lookup: CDR1 MNHEY, CDR2 SVGAGI. V lost 6 bases, J lost 5 bases, and 10 bases lay in between. CDR3 bases: TGTGCCAGCAGGGACTTGGGGACTGAAGCTTTCTTT. This gives the protein CASRDLGTEAFF.

J is TRBJ1-2 and V is TRBV12-3 or TRBV12-4; D is possibly TRBD1 (5 bases). Trimming removed 1 base from V and 8 bases from J, with 8 bases in between. CDR3 size: 12 residues. The CDR3 nucleotides read TGTGCCAGCAGTTTAGGAGCAGGGGGCTACACCTTC. It yields the protein CASSLGAGGYTF.

The V and J genes are TRBV7-8 and TRBJ2-2, with TRBD1 matching over 8 bases. V lost 3 bases and J lost 7; bases outside the gene matches: 7. Germline V lookup: CDR1 SGHVS, CDR2 FQNEAQ. The CDR3 is 15 amino acids. CDR3 sequence (DNA): TGTGCCAGCAGCTTCCGGGACAGGTGGGGCGGGGAGCTGTTTTTT. This codes for CASSFRDRWGGELFF.

This rearrangement joins TRBV14 to TRBJ2-5; TRBD1 aligns across 9 bases. CDR1 and CDR2 (germline): SGHDN, FVKESK. J gave up 7 bases and V 4 bases, and 4 bases lay outside the gene matches. The CDR3 is 13 amino acids. The CDR3 is CASSPEQGATQYF. The CDR3 region has the DNA TGTGCCAGCAGCCCCGAACAGGGGGCGACCCAGTACTTC.

This clone was seen only once. This chain uses TRBV5-1 with TRBJ1-4; the match to TRBD1 covers 7 bases. J lost 8 bases, V lost 0 bases, and 13 bases had no gene match. CDR1 is SGHRS, CDR2 YFSETQ, per germline. The length of the CDR3 is 17 residues. The CDR3 region is CASSLVTGISPGEKLFF. The CDR3 region has the DNA TGCGCCAGCAGCTTGGTGACAGGGATCTCCCCGGGAGAAAAACTGTTTTTT. Based on the CDR3 plus reference TRBV5-1 and TRBJ1-4, the full variable domain is KAGVTQTPRYLIKTRGQQVTLSCSPISGHRSVSWYQQTPGQGLQFLFEYFSETQRNKGNFPGRFSGRQFSNSRSEMNVSTLELGDSALYLCASSLVTGISPGEKLFFGSGTQLSVL.

The chain uses TRBV7-6 and TRBJ2-2, with D possibly TRBD1 on 6 matching bases. Trimming took off 0 bases at V and 5 bases at J, with 13 bases between the two ends. This CDR3 comprises 16 residues. Germline CDR1 SGHVS, CDR2 FNYEAQ. The CDR3 sequence: CASSLAVGGGTGELFF. DNA for the CDR3: TGTGCCAGCAGCTTAGCAGTTGGGGGCGGTACCGGGGAGCTGTTTTTT.

The chain carries TRBV27 and TRBJ1-2; tentatively, D is TRBD1 (6 bases). The germline gives CDR1 MNHEY, CDR2 SMNVEV (reference sequence). This CDR3 has 16 amino acids. Trimming pared 7 bases from V and 2 bases from J, leaving 20 bases between. The CDR3 loop is CASKPAAPGQNYGYTF. The CDR3 bases are TGTGCCAGCAAACCCGCAGCCCCGGGACAAAACTATGGCTACACCTTC.

This chain joins TRBV6-5 and TRBJ2-3; D perhaps matches TRBD2 (6 bases). With 6 bases removed from V and 1 base from J, the gap between germline ends came to 11 bases. CDR3 size: 14 residues. Germline loops: CDR1 MNHEY, CDR2 SVGAGI. The DNA of the CDR3 is TGTGCCAGCAGAACCCCGGGGGGCACAGATACGCAGTATTTT. As protein: CASRTPGGTDTQYF.

J is TRBJ1-1 and V is TRBV7-9; 9 bases map to TRBD1. V was clipped by 1 base and J by 4 bases; unmatched bases: 16. Germline V gives CDR1 SEHNR, CDR2 FQNEAQ (reference sequence). The CDR3 is 19 amino acids. The CDR3 DNA reads as TGTGCCAGCAGCTTAGTACACCGGGACAGGGATTTTGTACGCACTGAAGCTTTCTTT. It is translated as CASSLVHRDRDFVRTEAFF. The full variable domain, with the rest looked up from reference TRBV7-9 and TRBJ1-1, is DTGVSQNPRHKITKRGQNVTFRCDPISEHNRLYWYRQTLGQGPEFLTYFQNEAQLEKSRLLSDRFSAERPKGSFSTLEIQRTEQGDSAMYLCASSLVHRDRDFVRTEAFFGQGTRLTVV.

This chain links TRBV27 with TRBJ1-1; possibly TRBD1 for D (5 bases). The ends were cut back, 6 bases at V and 12 bases at J, with 17 bases in the middle. CDR1 is MNHEY and CDR2 is SMNVEV in the germline V gene (reference sequence). The CDR3 is made up of 12 amino acids. In nucleotides, the CDR3 is TGTGCCAGCAGCGCTATGCAGGGTACGACTTTCTTT. This translates into CASSAMQGTTFF.

Only one count was recorded for this clone. This rearrangement joins TRBV9 to TRBJ2-3, with TRBD2 matching over 8 bases. The CDR3 covers 16 residues. With V trimmed by 2 bases and J by 6 bases, 11 bases remained unmatched. CDR1 and CDR2 from the germline V gene are SGDLS and YYNGEE. In DNA form, the CDR3 reads TGTGCCAGCAGCGTCCAAAACGGGGGGGCCTGGGATACGCAGTATTTT. Its translation is CASSVQNGGAWDTQYF.